One sample yielded the 21 T cell receptor beta chains listed below, sequenced in a study of blood T cell repertoires in COVID-19. TCRdb's table, derived via immunoSEQ multiplex PCR, lists solely in-frame clones and lacks some. The sample records some 200,000 clones, around 84% being singletons. What was sequenced was peripheral blood. These receptors all come from a woman between 35 and 50 years old who had recovered from COVID-19.

This clone has a count of ten or more. The chain uses TRBV19 and TRBJ1-2; D ambiguous. Between the trimmed V and J ends, which lost 5 bases and 0 bases, there was a span of 16 bases. Germline V lookup: CDR1 LNHDA, CDR2 SQIVND (reference sequence). The CDR3 has 16 amino acids. CDR3 sequence (DNA): TGTGCCAGTAGTCGCGGGATCTGGGATTCTAACTATGGCTACACCTTC. Translated: CASSRGIWDSNYGYTF.

The chain couples TRBV19 to TRBJ2-4; TRBD2 is a possible D gene (5 bases). Germline V gene data show CDR1 as LNHDA and CDR2 as SQIVND (reference sequence). V shed 8 bases and J shed 0 bases, with 14 bases lying between them. CDR3 length equals 15 residues. The CDR3 nucleotides read TGTGCCAGTTCTACCGGACTGATAGCCAAAAACATTCAGTACTTC. Translated: CASSTGLIAKNIQYF.

This sequence joins TRBV28 and TRBJ1-2; D gene unclear. The V gene's germline CDR1 is MDHEN and CDR2 SYDVKM. The CDR3 extends over 13 amino acids. Trimming stripped 3 bases from V and 8 bases from J, with 13 bases between. The CDR3 nucleotides read TGTGCCAGCAGTTTCGGAGGGTTGGGCGGCTACACCTTC. This translates into CASSFGGLGGYTF.

V and J are TRBV11-2 and TRBJ2-3, with 7 bases identical to TRBD2. V dropped 1 base and J dropped 2; count of bases not matched to a gene: 6. Germline loops: CDR1 SGHAT, CDR2 FQNNGV. There are 16 residues in the CDR3. For the CDR3, the DNA is TGTGCCAGCAGCTTAGTTGGGGGGGGACTCACAGATACGCAGTATTTT. This encodes CASSLVGGGLTDTQYF. The full variable domain, in which reference TRBV11-2 and TRBJ2-3 provide the parts outside the CDR3, is EAGVAQSPRYKIIEKRQSVAFWCNPISGHATLYWYQQILGQGPKLLIQFQNNGVVDDSQLPKDRFSAERLKGVDSTLKIQPAKLEDSAVYLCASSLVGGGLTDTQYFGPGTRLTVL.

The gene calls are TRBV13 and TRBJ2-3; 11 nucleotides match TRBD2. CDR1 and CDR2 (germline): PRHDT, FYEKMQ (reference sequence). Trimming took 2 bases from V and 0 from J; bases not matched to a gene: 7. The CDR3 contains 18 residues. The CDR3 sequence: CASSLMMGLAASTDTQYF. For the CDR3, the DNA is TGTGCCAGCAGCTTAATGATGGGACTAGCGGCGAGCACAGATACGCAGTATTTT. Variable domain in full (rest from reference TRBV13 and TRBJ2-3): AAGVIQSPRHLIKEKRETATLKCYPIPRHDTVYWYQQGPGQDPQFLISFYEKMQSDKGSIPDRFSAQQFSDYHSELNMSSLELGDSALYFCASSLMMGLAASTDTQYFGPGTRLTVL.

The gene calls are TRBV5-1 and TRBJ2-6; the D is unclear. This CDR3 region has 14 residues. Germline V gives CDR1 SGHRS, CDR2 YFSETQ. V dropped 4 bases and J dropped 1 base, with 6 bases sitting between them. The CDR3 is CASSEVSGANVLTF. CDR3 nucleotide sequence: TGCGCCAGCAGCGAGGTTTCTGGGGCCAACGTCCTGACTTTC. Combining the CDR3 with reference TRBV5-1 and TRBJ2-6 gives the whole variable domain KAGVTQTPRYLIKTRGQQVTLSCSPISGHRSVSWYQQTPGQGLQFLFEYFSETQRNKGNFPGRFSGRQFSNSRSEMNVSTLELGDSALYLCASSEVSGANVLTFGAGSRLTVL.

The chain links TRBV3-1 (or the pseudogene TRBV3-2) to TRBJ2-5; 8 nucleotides match TRBD1. Germline CDR1 and CDR2: LGHDT and YNNKEL (reference sequence). V gave up 1 base and J gave up 3 bases; unmatched junction bases: 4. The CDR3 covers 15 residues. The DNA of the CDR3 is TGTGCCAGCAGCCAAGCGGGGACAGGAGAAGAGACCCAGTACTTC. Translation: CASSQAGTGEETQYF.

This sequence joins TRBV28 and TRBJ1-5; TRBD1 is a possible D gene (5 bases). Germline loops: CDR1 MDHEN, CDR2 SYDVKM. V was shortened by 3 bases and J by 6 bases, with 15 bases between the two germline ends. This CDR3 comprises 15 residues. The CDR3 DNA follows: TGTGCCAGCAGTTTGCGGGGGTTAGGGAGTCAGCCCCAGCATTTT. The encoded protein is CASSLRGLGSQPQHF.

V is TRBV28 and J is TRBJ1-1; D is unclear. Germline assignment: CDR1 MDHEN and CDR2 SYDVKM. The V and J ends lost 2 bases and 1 base respectively, with 14 bases between them. CDR3 size: 16 residues. The CDR3 DNA is TGTGCCAGCAGTTTAAGAAATTCAGTTCAGAACACTGAAGCTTTCTTT. Amino acid sequence: CASSLRNSVQNTEAFF.

Ten or more counts support this clone. This sequence joins TRBV2 and TRBJ1-5; 8 bases line up with TRBD1. The V segment lost 6 bases and the J segment 3 bases; nucleotides outside the gene matches: 7. There are 15 residues in the CDR3. In germline, CDR1 is SNHLY, CDR2 FYNNEI. CDR3: CASRPDRANNQPQHF. Written as DNA, the CDR3 is TGTGCCAGCAGGCCGGACAGGGCCAACAATCAGCCCCAGCATTTT.

This chain links TRBV6-5 with TRBJ1-2, with D possibly being TRBD1 (6 bases). The germline V and J ends were trimmed by 6 bases and 5 bases, with 13 bases remaining between them. The germline V gene has CDR1 MNHEY and CDR2 SVGAGI. The CDR3 totals 13 residues. The CDR3 DNA sequence: TGTGCCAGCAGCAGGGGTTCTGGTTATGGCTACACCTTC. Protein sequence: CASSRGSGYGYTF.

The V call is TRBV7-2, the J call TRBJ2-5; D unclear. There are 12 residues in the CDR3. Germline CDR1 is SGHTA and CDR2 is FQGNSA. V lost 5 bases to trimming and J lost 1 base, with 5 bases between them. This chain's CDR3 is CASSIFQETQYF. CDR3 nucleotides: TGTGCCAGCAGCATATTCCAAGAGACCCAGTACTTC.

The chain combines TRBV19 with TRBJ2-1, with TRBD2 identical over 8 bases. CDR1 is LNHDA, CDR2 SQIVND, per germline (reference sequence). Trimming took 5 bases from V and 4 from J; bases not matched to a gene: 7. This CDR3 spans 15 amino acids. For the CDR3, the DNA is TGTGCCAGTAGTGCCCAGGTAGCGGGGTACAATGAGCAGTTCTTC. This gives the protein CASSAQVAGYNEQFF.

V usage is TRBV2 and J usage is TRBJ2-5; the D gene is possibly TRBD2 (6 bases). The CDR3 consists of 13 residues. CDR1 SNHLY and CDR2 FYNNEI come from the germline V gene. V was pared by 5 bases and J by 4 bases, with 11 bases between. CDR3 protein: CASSLDYRETQYF. DNA for the CDR3: TGTGCCAGCAGTCTGGACTATCGAGAGACCCAGTACTTC.

V and J are TRBV4-1 and TRBJ2-7; maybe TRBD1 (7 bases). The CDR3 consists of 15 residues. Deletions cut 4 bases from V and 0 bases from J, with 13 bases between. The germline V gene encodes CDR1 MGHRA and CDR2 YSYEKL. The CDR3 protein is CASSLGGDSSYEQYF. The CDR3 coding sequence is TGCGCCAGCAGCCTCGGCGGGGACAGCTCCTACGAGCAGTACTTC.

This clone was recorded once. The chain links TRBV27 to TRBJ2-3; possibly TRBD2 for D (6 bases). The CDR3 is 18 residues long. Germline V gene data show CDR1 as MNHEY and CDR2 as SMNVEV (reference sequence). Between the trimmed V and J ends, which lost 3 bases and 5 bases, there was a span of 24 bases. The CDR3, as DNA: TGTGCCAGCAGTTTGAACGGAGTGTGGGGGGAGGTTAGAGATACGCAGTATTTT. Protein sequence: CASSLNGVWGEVRDTQYF.

The chain recombines TRBV19 with TRBJ2-2; 9 bases align to TRBD2. After removal of 10 bases from V and 5 bases from J, the junction contained 11 bases not matched to a gene. This CDR3 comprises 15 residues. Germline CDR1 is LNHDA and CDR2 is SQIVND (reference sequence). CDR3 protein: CATMIAGVGTGELFF. For the CDR3, the DNA is TGTGCCACTATGATAGCGGGGGTTGGAACCGGGGAGCTGTTTTTT.

For the CDR3, the DNA is TGTGCCAGCAGCCTCGGACAGGGCCCTGCCTACGAGCAGTACTTC. The encoded protein is CASSLGQGPAYEQYF. The chain is built from TRBV3-1 (or the pseudogene TRBV3-2) and TRBJ2-7; 8 bases fit TRBD1. The germline gives CDR1 LGHDT, CDR2 YNNKEL (reference sequence). This CDR3 is 15 amino acids long. Trimming removed 4 bases from V and 2 bases from J; junction bases left unmatched: 7.

The chain couples TRBV5-6 to TRBJ2-7; TRBD1 matches 10 bases. The germline CDR1 and CDR2 sequences are SGHDT and YYEEEE. The V and J ends lost 3 bases and 4 bases, in that order; junction bases with no gene match: 7. The CDR3 consists of 15 residues. CDR3 nucleotides: TGTGCCAGCAGCTCGGGGCCGGGACAGGGGTACGAGCAGTACTTC. This translates into CASSSGPGQGYEQYF.

The chain employs TRBV24-1 and TRBJ2-7, with D tentatively TRBD1 (6 bases). The CDR3 covers 15 residues. Trimming cost V 4 bases and J 0 bases, with 12 bases left between them. Germline V gene data show CDR1 as KGHDR and CDR2 as SFDVKD. The CDR3 reads CATSETGTPSYEQYF. The DNA for the CDR3 is TGTGCCACCAGTGAGACCGGGACACCCTCCTACGAGCAGTACTTC.

The chain carries TRBV5-6 and TRBJ1-6; D is unclear. V was pared by 1 base and J by 10 bases, with 9 bases between. Germline loops: CDR1 SGHDT, CDR2 YYEEEE. The CDR3 spans 13 residues. The CDR3, as DNA: TGTGCCAGCAGCTTGACCGGGAGCTCACCCCTCCACTTT. Protein product: CASSLTGSSPLHF. Full variable domain (remainder filled in from reference TRBV5-6 and TRBJ1-6): DAGVTQSPTHLIKTRGQQVTLRCSPKSGHDTVSWYQQALGQGPQFIFQYYEEEERQRGNFPDRFSGHQFPNYSSELNVNALLLGDSALYLCASSLTGSSPLHFGNGTRLTVT.